The rows below give T cell receptor beta chains drawn from one sample of a study of T cells in Graves' hyperthyroidism and ophthalmopathy. TCRdb fed the multiplex PCR reads into MiXCR, producing one record per CDR3 protein. The data show 350,000 to 450,000 distinct CDR3 sequences, around 15% seen once. The sequenced sample was blood. The receptors come from a middle-aged man with Graves' ophthalmopathy. Both conserved end residues are part of each CDR3. Each record gives: CDR3 protein, CDR3 DNA, clone size, J gene, D gene, V gene. D genes are given only for firm matches. Clone size is shown for a subset of rows, as once, few, many or a class of expanded clone.

CDR3: CSVERRQGDYTIYF; DNA: TGCAGCGTTGAACGCCGACAGGGTGATTACACCATATATTTT; size: few; J: TRBJ1-3; D: TRBD1; V: TRBV29-1
CDR3: CASSLGQRNTQYF; DNA: TGTGCCAGCAGTTTAGGGCAGCGGAATACGCAGTATTTT; size: NA; J: TRBJ2-3; D: NA; V: TRBV27
CDR3: CASSILAGSTDTQYF; DNA: TGTGCCAGCAGTATCCTAGCGGGTAGCACAGATACGCAGTATTTT; size: few; J: TRBJ2-3; D: TRBD2; V: TRBV6-1
CDR3: CASSPSGQGADQPQHF; DNA: TGTGCCAGCTCACCATCGGGACAGGGGGCGGATCAGCCCCAGCATTTT; size: NA; J: TRBJ1-5; D: TRBD1; V: TRBV18
CDR3: CASSQQDRVATEAFF; DNA: TGTGCCAGCAGCCAACAGGACAGGGTAGCCACTGAAGCTTTCTTT; size: many; J: TRBJ1-1; D: TRBD1; V: TRBV3-1
CDR3: CASSPDGSYGYTF; DNA: TGTGCCAGCAGTCCCGACGGTAGCTATGGCTACACCTTC; size: many; J: TRBJ1-2; D: NA; V: TRBV3-1
CDR3: CASSDPLAGEWDTQYF; DNA: TGTGCCAGCAGTGACCCGCTAGCGGGAGAGTGGGATACGCAGTATTTT; size: many; J: TRBJ2-3; D: TRBD2; V: TRBV6-1
CDR3: CASSLGGGQQETQYF; DNA: TGCGCCAGCAGCTTGGGTGGTGGGCAGCAAGAGACCCAGTACTTC; size: NA; J: TRBJ2-5; D: NA; V: TRBV5-1
CDR3: CASSPLSTDTQYF; DNA: TGTGCCAGCAGTCCACTAAGCACAGATACGCAGTATTTT; size: many; J: TRBJ2-3; D: NA; V: TRBV28
CDR3: CASSQWQVRNQPQHF; DNA: TGTGCCAGCAGCCAATGGCAGGTACGCAATCAGCCCCAGCATTTT; size: NA; J: TRBJ1-5; D: NA; V: TRBV14
CDR3: CASSIALASYNEQFF; DNA: TGTGCCAGTAGTATCGCGTTGGCATCCTACAATGAGCAGTTCTTC; size: NA; J: TRBJ2-1; D: NA; V: TRBV19
CDR3: CSATGEPNTGELFF; DNA: TGCAGTGCTACCGGGGAACCGAACACCGGGGAGCTGTTTTTT; size: many; J: TRBJ2-2; D: NA; V: TRBV20-1
CDR3: CASSLWGPSYEQYF; DNA: TGTGCCAGCAGTTTGTGGGGACCGTCCTACGAGCAGTACTTC; size: many; J: TRBJ2-7; D: NA; V: TRBV27
CDR3: CANRPPGLATYEQYF; DNA: TGTGCCAACAGACCCCCGGGACTAGCAACCTACGAGCAGTACTTC; size: few; J: TRBJ2-7; D: TRBD2; V: TRBV27
CDR3: CASSYRQQETQYF; DNA: TGTGCCAGTTCCTACAGACAGCAAGAGACCCAGTACTTC; size: NA; J: TRBJ2-5; D: NA; V: TRBV19
CDR3: CSARQQGSVGANVLTF; DNA: TGCAGTGCTAGGCAGCAGGGATCTGTTGGGGCCAACGTCCTGACTTTC; size: NA; J: TRBJ2-6; D: NA; V: TRBV20-1
CDR3: CSANNGGRTSGMNIQYF; DNA: TGCAGTGCCAACAACGGTGGCCGGACTAGCGGGATGAACATTCAGTACTTC; size: many; J: TRBJ2-4; D: TRBD2; V: TRBV20-1
CDR3: CSVEVTGGTEAFF; DNA: TGCAGCGTTGAGGTAACAGGGGGCACTGAAGCTTTCTTT; size: many; J: TRBJ1-1; D: TRBD1; V: TRBV29-1
CDR3: CASSMGAGGSDTQYF; DNA: TGTGCCAGTAGTATGGGGGCGGGAGGGTCAGATACGCAGTATTTT; size: few; J: TRBJ2-3; D: TRBD2; V: TRBV19
CDR3: CASSYWAGATPTEAFF; DNA: TGTGCCAGCAGTTACTGGGCAGGGGCCACTCCCACTGAAGCTTTCTTT; size: many; J: TRBJ1-1; D: NA; V: TRBV6-5
CDR3: CASSPRDRVINEQFF; DNA: TGCGCCAGCAGCCCACGGGACAGGGTGATTAATGAGCAGTTCTTC; size: NA; J: TRBJ2-1; D: TRBD1; V: TRBV5-1
CDR3: CASSMLAGGPDTQYF; DNA: TGTGCCAGCAGCATGTTAGCGGGAGGCCCAGATACGCAGTATTTT; size: many; J: TRBJ2-3; D: TRBD2; V: TRBV7-9
CDR3: CASSLELALSADTQYF; DNA: TGCGCCAGCAGCTTGGAACTAGCACTAAGTGCTGATACGCAGTATTTT; size: few; J: TRBJ2-3; D: NA; V: TRBV5-1
CDR3: CASSSSVGTQYF; DNA: TGTGCCAGCAGCTCTTCCGTCGGGACCCAGTACTTC; size: few; J: TRBJ2-5; D: NA; V: TRBV28
CDR3: CASRKGWGQYF; DNA: TGTGCCAGCAGGAAGGGGTGGGGCCAGTACTTC; size: few; J: TRBJ2-5; D: NA; V: TRBV6-1
CDR3: CASSARFTEAFF; DNA: TGTGCCAGCAGTGCCAGGTTCACTGAAGCTTTCTTT; size: NA; J: TRBJ1-1; D: NA; V: TRBV25-1
CDR3: CASSQIPDSPSSYNEQFF; DNA: TGTGCCAGCAGCCAGATACCGGACAGTCCGAGCTCCTACAATGAGCAGTTCTTC; size: many; J: TRBJ2-1; D: NA; V: TRBV28
CDR3: CASSLGQDEQYF; DNA: TGTGCCAGCAGCTTAGGTCAAGACGAGCAGTACTTC; size: many; J: TRBJ2-7; D: NA; V: TRBV7-9
CDR3: CSASPSGTISEQYF; DNA: TGCAGTGCTAGTCCCTCCGGGACCATCAGCGAGCAGTACTTC; size: many; J: TRBJ2-7; D: NA; V: TRBV20-1
CDR3: CASSLEIGGGTGLQETQYF; DNA: TGCGCCAGCAGCTTGGAGATCGGGGGCGGGACGGGCCTACAAGAGACCCAGTACTTC; size: NA; J: TRBJ2-5; D: NA; V: TRBV5-1
CDR3: CASSEQGAASPLHF; DNA: TGTGCCAGCAGCGAACAGGGGGCAGCTTCACCCCTCCACTTT; size: few; J: TRBJ1-6; D: TRBD1; V: TRBV6-1
CDR3: CASSQDSFGLAGLAKNIQYF; DNA: TGTGCCAGCAGCCAAGATTCTTTCGGACTAGCGGGCTTAGCCAAAAACATTCAGTACTTC; size: many; J: TRBJ2-4; D: TRBD2; V: TRBV4-2
CDR3: CASSRQGNRGETQYF; DNA: TGTGCCAGCAGCCGGCAGGGGAATCGAGGAGAGACCCAGTACTTC; size: many; J: TRBJ2-5; D: NA; V: TRBV11-2
CDR3: CASSVYSGNTIYF; DNA: TGCGCCAGCAGCGTCTACTCTGGAAACACCATATATTTT; size: few; J: TRBJ1-3; D: NA; V: TRBV5-1
CDR3: CASNTSGPEEYEQYF; DNA: TGTGCCAGCAATACTAGCGGCCCCGAGGAGTACGAGCAGTACTTC; size: many; J: TRBJ2-7; D: TRBD2; V: TRBV28
CDR3: CASSLWSTGVNEQYF; DNA: TGTGCCAGCAGTTTATGGTCGACAGGGGTCAACGAGCAGTACTTC; size: NA; J: TRBJ2-7; D: TRBD1; V: TRBV12-3/TRBV12-4
CDR3: CATSGGGALPQHF; DNA: TGTGCCACCAGTGGCGGTGGCGCGCTTCCCCAGCATTTT; size: many; J: TRBJ1-5; D: NA; V: TRBV24-1
CDR3: CASTGPKITDTQYF; DNA: TGTGCCAGCACCGGGCCGAAAATCACAGATACGCAGTATTTT; size: many; J: TRBJ2-3; D: NA; V: TRBV6-1
CDR3: CASSLGLGQGNGYGYTF; DNA: TGTGCCAGCAGCTTAGGCCTTGGACAGGGGAACGGCTATGGCTACACCTTC; size: many; J: TRBJ1-2; D: TRBD1; V: TRBV11-2
CDR3: CSTRPSLRTDTQYF; DNA: TGCAGTACCCGACCTTCCCTGCGCACAGATACGCAGTATTTT; size: many; J: TRBJ2-3; D: NA; V: TRBV20-1
CDR3: CASSYSPLRLSYEQYF; DNA: TGTGCCAGCAGTTACTCCCCTCTGCGACTCTCCTACGAGCAGTACTTC; size: NA; J: TRBJ2-7; D: NA; V: TRBV6-5
CDR3: CATSDLGGSQETQYF; DNA: TGTGCCACCAGTGATTTGGGGGGGAGTCAAGAGACCCAGTACTTC; size: few; J: TRBJ2-5; D: NA; V: TRBV24-1
CDR3: CASSKTGGISGELFF; DNA: TGTGCCAGCAGTAAGACAGGGGGCATTTCGGGGGAGCTGTTTTTT; size: NA; J: TRBJ2-2; D: TRBD1; V: TRBV7-4
CDR3: CASSLRTLQTLEAFF; DNA: TGTGCCAGCAGCTTACGGACTCTACAAACCCTAGAAGCTTTCTTT; size: many; J: TRBJ1-1; D: NA; V: TRBV7-9
CDR3: CASSSEEGYTEAFF; DNA: TGTGCCAGCAGCAGTGAGGAGGGGTACACTGAAGCTTTCTTT; size: NA; J: TRBJ1-1; D: NA; V: TRBV5-6
CDR3: CASSLSRADTQYF; DNA: TGTGCCAGCAGCTTATCTCGCGCAGATACGCAGTATTTT; size: many; J: TRBJ2-3; D: NA; V: TRBV7-2
CDR3: CSASSTDSSYNEQFF; DNA: TGCAGTGCTAGTAGCACGGATAGCTCCTACAATGAGCAGTTCTTC; size: many; J: TRBJ2-1; D: NA; V: TRBV20-1
CDR3: CASSYITSRNEQFF; DNA: TGTGCCAGCAGTTACATTACTAGCCGCAATGAGCAGTTCTTC; size: many; J: TRBJ2-1; D: NA; V: TRBV6-6